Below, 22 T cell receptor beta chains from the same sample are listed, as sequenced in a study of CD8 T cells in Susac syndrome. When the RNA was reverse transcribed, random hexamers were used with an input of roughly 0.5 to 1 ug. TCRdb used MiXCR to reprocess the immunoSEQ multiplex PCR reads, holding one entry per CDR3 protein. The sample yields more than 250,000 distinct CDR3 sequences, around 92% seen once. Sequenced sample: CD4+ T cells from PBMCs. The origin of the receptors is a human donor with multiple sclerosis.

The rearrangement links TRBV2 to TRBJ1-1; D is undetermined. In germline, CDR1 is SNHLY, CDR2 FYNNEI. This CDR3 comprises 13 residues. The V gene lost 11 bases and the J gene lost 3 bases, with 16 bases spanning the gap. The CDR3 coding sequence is TGTGCCGGAACACGGGAGAAGTACACTGAAGCTTTCTTT. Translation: CAGTREKYTEAFF. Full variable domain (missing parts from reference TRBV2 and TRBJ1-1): EPEVTQTPSHQVTQMGQEVILRCVPISNHLYFYWYRQILGQKVEFLVSFYNNEISEKSEIFDDQFSVERPDGSNFTLKIRSTKLEDSAMYFCAGTREKYTEAFFGQGTRLTVV.

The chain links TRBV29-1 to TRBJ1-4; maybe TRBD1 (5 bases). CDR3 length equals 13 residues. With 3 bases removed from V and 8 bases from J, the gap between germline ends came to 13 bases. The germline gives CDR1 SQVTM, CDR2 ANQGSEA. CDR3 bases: TGCAGCGTTGACCCCCCAGGGCGCGAAAAACTGTTTTTT. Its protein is CSVDPPGREKLFF.

The DNA of the CDR3 is TGTGCCAGCAGTGCGATCGCCACGGGACAGGGAGGCTACACCTTC. Translated: CASSAIATGQGGYTF. The chain combines TRBV2 with TRBJ1-2; TRBD1 matches at 9 bases. Per the germline V gene, CDR1 is SNHLY and CDR2 is FYNNEI. The CDR3 consists of 15 residues. With 4 bases clipped from V and 8 bases from J, the junction kept 11 bases outside the gene matches.

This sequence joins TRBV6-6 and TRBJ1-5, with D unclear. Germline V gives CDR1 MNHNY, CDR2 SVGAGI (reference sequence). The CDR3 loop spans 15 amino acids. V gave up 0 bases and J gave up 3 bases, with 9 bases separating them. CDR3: CASSYSKATNQPQHF. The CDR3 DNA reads TGTGCCAGCAGTTACTCGAAAGCTACCAATCAGCCCCAGCATTTT.

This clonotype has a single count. For the CDR3, the DNA is TGTGCCTGGGCCCGCAATATGGCGGCCCTACGAGAGCAGTACTTC. Translating it yields CAWARNMAALREQYF. V is TRBV30 and J is TRBJ2-7; no clear D gene. Germline assignment: CDR1 GTSNPN and CDR2 SVGIG (reference sequence). V was cut by 5 bases and J by 7 bases, with 24 bases left in between. The CDR3 runs to 15 residues.

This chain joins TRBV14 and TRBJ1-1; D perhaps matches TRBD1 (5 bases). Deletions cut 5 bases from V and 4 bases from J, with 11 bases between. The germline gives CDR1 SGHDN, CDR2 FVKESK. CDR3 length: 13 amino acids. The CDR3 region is CASSSQGSTEAFF. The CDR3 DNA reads TGTGCCAGCAGCTCTCAGGGTAGCACTGAAGCTTTCTTT.

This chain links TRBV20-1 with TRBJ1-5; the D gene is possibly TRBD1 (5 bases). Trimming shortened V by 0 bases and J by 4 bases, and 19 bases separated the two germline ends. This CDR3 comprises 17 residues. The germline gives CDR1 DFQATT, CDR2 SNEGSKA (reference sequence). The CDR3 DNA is TGCAGTGCTAGAGATCTAAGGACCGGGACCCCGAATCAGCCCCAGCATTTT. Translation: CSARDLRTGTPNQPQHF.

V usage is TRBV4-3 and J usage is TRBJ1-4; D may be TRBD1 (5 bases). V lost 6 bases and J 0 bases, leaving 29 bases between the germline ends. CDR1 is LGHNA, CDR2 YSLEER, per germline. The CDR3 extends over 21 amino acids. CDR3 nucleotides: TGCGCCAGCAGTCACTCCCGGCCGGGACCAGAAGATACCCCAACTAATGAAAAACTGTTTTTT. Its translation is CASSHSRPGPEDTPTNEKLFF.

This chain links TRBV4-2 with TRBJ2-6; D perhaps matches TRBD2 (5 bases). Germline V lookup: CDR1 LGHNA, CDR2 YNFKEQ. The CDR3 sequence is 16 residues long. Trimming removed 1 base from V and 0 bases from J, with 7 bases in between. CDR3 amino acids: CASSQVGGSGANVLTF. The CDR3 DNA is TGTGCCAGCAGCCAAGTAGGAGGCTCTGGGGCCAACGTCCTGACTTTC.

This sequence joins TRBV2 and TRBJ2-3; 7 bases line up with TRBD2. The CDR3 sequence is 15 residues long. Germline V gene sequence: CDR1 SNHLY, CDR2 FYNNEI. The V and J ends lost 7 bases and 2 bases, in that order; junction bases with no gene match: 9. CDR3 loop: CASNKAGPPTDTQYF. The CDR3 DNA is TGTGCCAGCAACAAAGCGGGGCCCCCCACAGATACGCAGTATTTT.

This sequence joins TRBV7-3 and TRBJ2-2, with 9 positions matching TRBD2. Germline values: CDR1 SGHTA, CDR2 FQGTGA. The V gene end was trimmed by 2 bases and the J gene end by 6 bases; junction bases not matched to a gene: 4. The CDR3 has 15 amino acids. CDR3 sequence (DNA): TGTGCCAGCAGCTTATCGGCTAGCGGGGCCGGGGAGCTGTTTTTT. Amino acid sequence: CASSLSASGAGELFF.

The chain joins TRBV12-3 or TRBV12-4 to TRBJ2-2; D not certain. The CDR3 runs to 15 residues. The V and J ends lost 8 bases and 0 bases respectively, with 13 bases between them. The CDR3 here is CASGPKMANTGELFF. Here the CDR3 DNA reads TGTGCCAGCGGCCCTAAAATGGCGAACACCGGGGAGCTGTTTTTT.

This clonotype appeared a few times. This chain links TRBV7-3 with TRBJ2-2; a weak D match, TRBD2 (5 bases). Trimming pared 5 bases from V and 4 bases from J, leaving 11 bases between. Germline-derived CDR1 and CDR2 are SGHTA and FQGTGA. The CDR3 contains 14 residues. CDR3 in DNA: TGTGCCAGCAGCCCCGGACTTGCCACCGGGGAGCTGTTTTTT. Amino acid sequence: CASSPGLATGELFF.

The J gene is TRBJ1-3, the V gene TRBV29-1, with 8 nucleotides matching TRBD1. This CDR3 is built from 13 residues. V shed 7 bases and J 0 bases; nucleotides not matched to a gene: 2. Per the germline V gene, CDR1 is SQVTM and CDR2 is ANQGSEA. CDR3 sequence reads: CSAGQASGNTIYF. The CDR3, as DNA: TGCAGCGCGGGACAGGCCTCTGGAAACACCATATATTTT.

This chain's CDR3 is CASSPRLGAPDYGYTF. CDR3 nucleotides: TGTGCCAGCAGCCCTCGTTTGGGGGCGCCGGACTATGGCTACACCTTC. This sequence joins TRBV7-9 and TRBJ1-2, with TRBD1 as a possible D gene (6 bases). The CDR3 extends over 16 amino acids. CDR1 SEHNR and CDR2 FQNEAQ come from the germline V gene (reference sequence). The V and J ends lost 5 bases and 3 bases respectively, with 19 bases between them.

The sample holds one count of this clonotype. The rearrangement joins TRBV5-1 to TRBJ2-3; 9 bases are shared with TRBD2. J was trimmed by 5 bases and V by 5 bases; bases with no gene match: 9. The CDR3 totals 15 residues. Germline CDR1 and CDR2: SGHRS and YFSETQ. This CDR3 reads CASSRAGGRGDTQYF. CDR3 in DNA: TGCGCCAGCAGTCGAGCGGGAGGCCGGGGAGATACGCAGTATTTT. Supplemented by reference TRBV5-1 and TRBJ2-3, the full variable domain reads KAGVTQTPRYLIKTRGQQVTLSCSPISGHRSVSWYQQTPGQGLQFLFEYFSETQRNKGNFPGRFSGRQFSNSRSEMNVSTLELGDSALYLCASSRAGGRGDTQYFGPGTRLTVL.

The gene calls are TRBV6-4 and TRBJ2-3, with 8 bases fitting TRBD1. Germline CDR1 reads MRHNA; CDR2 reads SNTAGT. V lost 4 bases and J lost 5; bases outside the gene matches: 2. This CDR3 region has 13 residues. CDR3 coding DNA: TGTGCCAGCAGTGTAGACAGGGGAGATACGCAGTATTTT. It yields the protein CASSVDRGDTQYF.

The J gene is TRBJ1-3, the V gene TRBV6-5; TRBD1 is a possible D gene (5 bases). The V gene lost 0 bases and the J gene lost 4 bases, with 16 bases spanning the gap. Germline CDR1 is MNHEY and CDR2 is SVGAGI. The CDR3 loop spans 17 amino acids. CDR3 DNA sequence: TGTGCCAGCAGTTACTCGATGGCCAGGGCCGGAGGAAACACCATATATTTT. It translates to CASSYSMARAGGNTIYF.

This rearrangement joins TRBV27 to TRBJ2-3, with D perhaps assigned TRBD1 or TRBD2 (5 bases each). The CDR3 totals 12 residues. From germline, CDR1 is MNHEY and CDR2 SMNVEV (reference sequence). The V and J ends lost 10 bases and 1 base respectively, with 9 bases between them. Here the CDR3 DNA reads TGTGCCACCCGGGGCGGCACAGATACGCAGTATTTT. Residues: CATRGGTDTQYF.

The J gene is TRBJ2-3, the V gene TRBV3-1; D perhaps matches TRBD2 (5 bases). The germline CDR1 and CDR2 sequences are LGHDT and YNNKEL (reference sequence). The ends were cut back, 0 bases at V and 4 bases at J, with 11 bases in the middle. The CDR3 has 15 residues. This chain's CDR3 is CASSQDASGADTQYF. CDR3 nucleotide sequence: TGTGCCAGCAGCCAAGATGCCTCCGGGGCAGATACGCAGTATTTT.

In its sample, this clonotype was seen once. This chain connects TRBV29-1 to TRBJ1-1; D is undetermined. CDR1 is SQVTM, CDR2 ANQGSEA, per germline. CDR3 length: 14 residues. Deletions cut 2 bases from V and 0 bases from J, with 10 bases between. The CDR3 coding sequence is TGCAGCGTTGAAAGATCCTCCATGAACACTGAAGCTTTCTTT. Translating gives CSVERSSMNTEAFF. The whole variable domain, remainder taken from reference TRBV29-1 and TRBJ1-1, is SAVISQKPSRDICQRGTSLTIQCQVDSQVTMMFWYRQQPGQSLTLIATANQGSEATYESGFVIDKFPISRPNLTFSTLTVSNMSPEDSSIYLCSVERSSMNTEAFFGQGTRLTVV.

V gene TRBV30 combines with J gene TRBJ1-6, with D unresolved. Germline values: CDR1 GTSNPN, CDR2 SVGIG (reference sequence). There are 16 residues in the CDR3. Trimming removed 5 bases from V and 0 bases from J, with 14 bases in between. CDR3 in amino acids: CAWGGLLSSYNSPLHF. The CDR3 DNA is TGTGCCTGGGGAGGCCTCCTGAGCTCCTATAATTCACCCCTCCACTTT.